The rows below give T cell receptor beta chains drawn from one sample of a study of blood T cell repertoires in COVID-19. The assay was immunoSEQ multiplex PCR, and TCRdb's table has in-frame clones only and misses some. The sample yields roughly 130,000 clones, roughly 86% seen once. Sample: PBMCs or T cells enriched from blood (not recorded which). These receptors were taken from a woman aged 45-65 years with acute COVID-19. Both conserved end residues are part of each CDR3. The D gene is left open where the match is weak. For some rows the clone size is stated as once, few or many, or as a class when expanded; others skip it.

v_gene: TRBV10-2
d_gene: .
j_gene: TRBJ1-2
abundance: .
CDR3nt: TGCGCCAGCAGTGAGTCCCTGACAAGCTATGGCTACACCTTC
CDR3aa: CASSESLTSYGYTF

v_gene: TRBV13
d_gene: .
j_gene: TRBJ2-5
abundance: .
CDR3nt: TGTGCCAGCAGCTTAGGAGCGCAAGAGACCCAGTACTTC
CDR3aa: CASSLGAQETQYF

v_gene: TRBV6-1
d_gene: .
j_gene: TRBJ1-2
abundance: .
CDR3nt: TGTGCCAGCAGTGACAGGCCTAACTATGGCTACACCTTC
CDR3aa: CASSDRPNYGYTF

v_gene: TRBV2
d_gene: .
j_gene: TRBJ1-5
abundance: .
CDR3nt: TGTGCCAGCGCGGGCGACAATCAGCCCCAGCATTTT
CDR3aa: CASAGDNQPQHF

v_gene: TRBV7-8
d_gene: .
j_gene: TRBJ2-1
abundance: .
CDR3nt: TGTGCCAGCATCCCGGTAGGGCTAGCGCCGTACAATGAGCAGTTCTTC
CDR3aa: CASIPVGLAPYNEQFF

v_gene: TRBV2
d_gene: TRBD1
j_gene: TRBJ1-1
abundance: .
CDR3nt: TGTGCCAGCAGCGGGGACAGGGGGAACACTGAAGCTTTCTTT
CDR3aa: CASSGDRGNTEAFF

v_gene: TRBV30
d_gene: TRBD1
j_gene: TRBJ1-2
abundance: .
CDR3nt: TGTGCCTGGAGTGCGGACAGGGGGGGCTACACCTTC
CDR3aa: CAWSADRGGYTF

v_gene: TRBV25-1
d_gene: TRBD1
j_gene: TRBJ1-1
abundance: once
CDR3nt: TGTGCCAGCAGACCGGGACAGGGGCGCCCTGAAGCTTTCTTT
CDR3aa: CASRPGQGRPEAFF

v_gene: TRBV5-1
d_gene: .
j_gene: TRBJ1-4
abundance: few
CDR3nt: TGCGCCAGCAGCTCCCTCAGCGGGCTTGACGAAAAACTGTTTTTT
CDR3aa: CASSSLSGLDEKLFF

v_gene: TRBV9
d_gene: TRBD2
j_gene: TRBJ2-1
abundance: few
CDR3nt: TGTGCCAGCAGCGTAGGGGGGGAATTCGGGACTAGACCGTACCTTATCAATGAGCAGTTCTTC
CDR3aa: CASSVGGEFGTRPYLINEQFF

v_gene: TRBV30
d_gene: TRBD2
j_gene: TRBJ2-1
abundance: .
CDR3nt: TGTGCCTGGAGCAAGGGAGGGGACAATGAGCAGTTCTTC
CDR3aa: CAWSKGGDNEQFF

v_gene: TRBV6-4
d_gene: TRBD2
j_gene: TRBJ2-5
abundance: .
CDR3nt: TGTGCCAGCAGTGACTCTGCGGGAGGGGGGCAAGAGACCCAGTACTTC
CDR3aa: CASSDSAGGGQETQYF

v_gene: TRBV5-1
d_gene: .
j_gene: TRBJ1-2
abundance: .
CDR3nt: TGCGCCAGCAGCTTGGACAGGGTAATCTATGGCTACACCTTC
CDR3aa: CASSLDRVIYGYTF

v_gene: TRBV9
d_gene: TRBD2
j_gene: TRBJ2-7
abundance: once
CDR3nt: TGTGCCAGCAGCGTAGGCGGGGGCCTAGCGGGTGGCGAGCAGTACTTC
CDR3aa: CASSVGGGLAGGEQYF

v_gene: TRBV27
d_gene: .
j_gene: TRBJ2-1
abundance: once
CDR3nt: TGTGCCAGCAGTCTAATATCCTACAATGAGCAGTTCTTC
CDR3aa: CASSLISYNEQFF

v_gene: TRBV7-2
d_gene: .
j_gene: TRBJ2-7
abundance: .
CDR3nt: TGTGCCAGCAGGTTGGCCGGGGGCTCCTACGAGCAGTACTTC
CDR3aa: CASRLAGGSYEQYF

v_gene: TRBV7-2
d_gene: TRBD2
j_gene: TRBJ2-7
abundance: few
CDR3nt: TGTGCCAGCAGCTTCACTAGCGCGGGCGAGCAGTACTTC
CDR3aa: CASSFTSAGEQYF

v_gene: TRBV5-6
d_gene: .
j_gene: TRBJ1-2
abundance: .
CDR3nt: TGTGCCAGCAGCTGGGGCAGGGGCAAGGACTATGGCTACACCTTC
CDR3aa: CASSWGRGKDYGYTF

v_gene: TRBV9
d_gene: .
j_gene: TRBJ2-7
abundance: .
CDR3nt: TGTGCCAGCAGCGTAGTCCCAGGGCCGTTATACGAGCAGTACTTC
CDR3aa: CASSVVPGPLYEQYF

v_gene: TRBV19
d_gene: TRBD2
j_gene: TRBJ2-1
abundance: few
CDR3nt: TGTGCCAGTAGAAGGACTAGCGTTACCGTAGTAACAGACAATGAGCAGTTCTTC
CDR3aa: CASRRTSVTVVTDNEQFF

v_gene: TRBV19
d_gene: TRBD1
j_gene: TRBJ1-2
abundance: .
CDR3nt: TGTGCCAGTAGTATCGCATCAACAGGGGGCCGGTATGGCTACACCTTC
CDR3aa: CASSIASTGGRYGYTF

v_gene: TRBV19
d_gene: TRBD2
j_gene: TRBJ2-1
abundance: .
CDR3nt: TGTGCCAGTAGTACACAAACTAGCGGGGGCACCTACAATGAGCAGTTCTTC
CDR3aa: CASSTQTSGGTYNEQFF

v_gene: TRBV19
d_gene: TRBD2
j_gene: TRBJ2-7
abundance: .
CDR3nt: TGTGCCAGTAGTCCCGGCGCGAGTCGGGAGGCCTCCTACGAGCAGTACTTC
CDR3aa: CASSPGASREASYEQYF

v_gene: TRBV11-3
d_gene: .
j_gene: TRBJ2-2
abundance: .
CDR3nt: TGTGCCAGCAGCTGGTCGACAGGCGGGGAGCTGTTTTTT
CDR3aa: CASSWSTGGELFF

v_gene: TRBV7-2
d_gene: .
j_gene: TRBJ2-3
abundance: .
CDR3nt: TGTGCCAGCAGCTTAAGGCAGGGGAAAGATACGCAGTATTTT
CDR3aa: CASSLRQGKDTQYF

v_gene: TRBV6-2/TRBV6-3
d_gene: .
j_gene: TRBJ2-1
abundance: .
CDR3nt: TGTGCCAGCAGTTACCTTAACAGGGAAGGGGTGTTCCATTACAATGAGCAGTTCTTC
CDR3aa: CASSYLNREGVFHYNEQFF

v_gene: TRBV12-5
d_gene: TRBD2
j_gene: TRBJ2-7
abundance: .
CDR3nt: TGTGCTAGTGGTTTGTACGGGAGGTCCTACGAGCAGTACTTC
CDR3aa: CASGLYGRSYEQYF

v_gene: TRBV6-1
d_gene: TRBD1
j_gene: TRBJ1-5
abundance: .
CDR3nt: TGTGCCAGCAGTGAGCAGGGGGCCAATCAGCCCCAGCATTTT
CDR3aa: CASSEQGANQPQHF

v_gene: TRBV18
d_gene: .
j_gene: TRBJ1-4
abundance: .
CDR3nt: TGTGCCAGCTCACTATCAGGATTCCCTATTCGTGAAAAACTGTTTTTT
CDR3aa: CASSLSGFPIREKLFF

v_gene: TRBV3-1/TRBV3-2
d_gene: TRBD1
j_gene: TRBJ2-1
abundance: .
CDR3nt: TGTGCCAGCAGCCAAGAGACGACAGGGCCCCTATCCTACAATGAGCAGTTCTTC
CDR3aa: CASSQETTGPLSYNEQFF

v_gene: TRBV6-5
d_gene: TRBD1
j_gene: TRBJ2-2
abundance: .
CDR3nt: TGTGCCAGCACCCCTCGGGACAGGGCGGGCGGGGAGCTGTTTTTT
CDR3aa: CASTPRDRAGGELFF

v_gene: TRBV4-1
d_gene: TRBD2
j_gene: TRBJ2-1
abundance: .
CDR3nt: TGCGCCAGCAGCCAAGCGGGAGGGGGTTACAATGAGCAGTTCTTC
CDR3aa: CASSQAGGGYNEQFF

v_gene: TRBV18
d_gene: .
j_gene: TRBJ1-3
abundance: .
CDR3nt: TGTGCCAGCTCACGGAGCGACAGTGCTAGTGGAAACACCATATATTTT
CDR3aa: CASSRSDSASGNTIYF

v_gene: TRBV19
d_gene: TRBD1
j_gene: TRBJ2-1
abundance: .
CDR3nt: TGTGCCAGTAGCGAGAGGACAGGGACCTACAATGAGCAGTTCTTC
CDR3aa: CASSERTGTYNEQFF

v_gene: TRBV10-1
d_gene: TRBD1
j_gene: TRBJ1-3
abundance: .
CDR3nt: TGCGCCAGCAGGGAACCGGGACAGGGCGGAAACACCATATATTTT
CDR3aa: CASREPGQGGNTIYF

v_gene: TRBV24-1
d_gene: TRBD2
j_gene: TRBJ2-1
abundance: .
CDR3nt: TGTGCCACCAGTGATTCTAGCGGGCCATCCTACAATGAGCAGTTCTTC
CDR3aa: CATSDSSGPSYNEQFF

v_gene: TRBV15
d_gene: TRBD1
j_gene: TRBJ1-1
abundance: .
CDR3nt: TGTGCCACCAGCAGAGGCGGACCCCCAGGGGGTACCACTGAAGCTTTCTTT
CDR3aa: CATSRGGPPGGTTEAFF